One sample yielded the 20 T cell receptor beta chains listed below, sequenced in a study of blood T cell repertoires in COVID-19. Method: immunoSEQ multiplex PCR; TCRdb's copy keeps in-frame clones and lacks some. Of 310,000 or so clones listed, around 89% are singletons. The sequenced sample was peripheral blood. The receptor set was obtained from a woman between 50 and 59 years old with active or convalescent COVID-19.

CDR3 residues: CASSLAGVGSDTQYF. DNA for the CDR3: TGTGCCAGCAGCTTAGCGGGAGTGGGCTCAGATACGCAGTATTTT. V is TRBV7-2 and J is TRBJ2-3; TRBD2 is a possible D gene (5 bases). The V gene lost 0 bases and the J gene lost 4 bases, with 11 bases spanning the gap. Germline V gives CDR1 SGHTA, CDR2 FQGNSA. There are 15 residues in the CDR3. Complete variable domain (other parts from reference TRBV7-2 and TRBJ2-3): GAGVSQSPSNKVTEKGKDVELRCDPISGHTALYWYRQSLGQGLEFLIYFQGNSAPDKSGLPSDRFSAERTGGSVSTLTIQRTQQEDSAVYLCASSLAGVGSDTQYFGPGTRLTVL.

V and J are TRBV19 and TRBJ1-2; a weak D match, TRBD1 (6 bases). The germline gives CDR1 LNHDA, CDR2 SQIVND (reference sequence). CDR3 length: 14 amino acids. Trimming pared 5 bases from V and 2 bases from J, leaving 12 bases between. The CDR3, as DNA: TGTGCCAGTAGTGGTAGACAGGTCAACTATGGCTACACCTTC. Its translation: CASSGRQVNYGYTF.

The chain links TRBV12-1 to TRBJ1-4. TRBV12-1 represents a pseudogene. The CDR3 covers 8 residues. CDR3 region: CASSPLFF. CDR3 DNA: TGTGCCAGCAGCCCGCTGTTTTTT.

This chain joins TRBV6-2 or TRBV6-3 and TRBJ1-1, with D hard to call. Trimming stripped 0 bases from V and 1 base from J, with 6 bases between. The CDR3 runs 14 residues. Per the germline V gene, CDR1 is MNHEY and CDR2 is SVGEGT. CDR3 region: CASSYSTANTEAFF. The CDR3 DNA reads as TGTGCCAGCAGTTACTCAACAGCGAACACTGAAGCTTTCTTT.

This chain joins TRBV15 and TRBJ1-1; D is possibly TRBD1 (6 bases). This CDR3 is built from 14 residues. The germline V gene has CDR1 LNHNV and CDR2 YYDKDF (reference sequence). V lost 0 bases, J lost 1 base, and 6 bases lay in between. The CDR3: CATSRETGNTEAFF. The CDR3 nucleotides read TGTGCCACCAGCAGAGAGACAGGGAACACTGAAGCTTTCTTT.

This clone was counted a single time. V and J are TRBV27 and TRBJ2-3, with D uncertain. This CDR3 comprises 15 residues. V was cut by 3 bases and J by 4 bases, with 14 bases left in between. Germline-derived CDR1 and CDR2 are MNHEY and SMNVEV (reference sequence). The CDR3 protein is CASSFGRAFADTQYF. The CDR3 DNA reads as TGTGCCAGCAGTTTCGGCCGAGCGTTCGCAGATACGCAGTATTTT.

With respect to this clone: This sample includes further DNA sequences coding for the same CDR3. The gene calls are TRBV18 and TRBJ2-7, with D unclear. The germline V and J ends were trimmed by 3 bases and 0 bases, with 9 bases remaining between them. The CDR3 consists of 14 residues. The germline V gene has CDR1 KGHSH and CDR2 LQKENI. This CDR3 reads CASSPGRSSYEQYF. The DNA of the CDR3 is TGTGCCAGCTCACCTGGCCGCAGCTCCTACGAGCAGTACTTC.

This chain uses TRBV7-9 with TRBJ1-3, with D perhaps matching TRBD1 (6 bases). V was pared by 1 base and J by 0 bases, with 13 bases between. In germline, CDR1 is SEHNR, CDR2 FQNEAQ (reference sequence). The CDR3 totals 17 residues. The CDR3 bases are TGTGCCAGCAGCTTAGGTAGGACAGACTACTCTGGAAACACCATATATTTT. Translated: CASSLGRTDYSGNTIYF.

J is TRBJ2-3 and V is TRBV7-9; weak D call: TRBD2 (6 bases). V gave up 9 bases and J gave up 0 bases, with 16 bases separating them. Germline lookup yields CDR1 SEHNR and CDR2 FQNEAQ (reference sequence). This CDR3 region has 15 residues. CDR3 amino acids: CASVYGTPSTDTQYF. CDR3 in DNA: TGTGCCAGTGTTTACGGGACTCCAAGCACAGATACGCAGTATTTT. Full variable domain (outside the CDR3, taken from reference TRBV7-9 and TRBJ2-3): DTGVSQNPRHKITKRGQNVTFRCDPISEHNRLYWYRQTLGQGPEFLTYFQNEAQLEKSRLLSDRFSAERPKGSFSTLEIQRTEQGDSAMYLCASVYGTPSTDTQYFGPGTRLTVL.

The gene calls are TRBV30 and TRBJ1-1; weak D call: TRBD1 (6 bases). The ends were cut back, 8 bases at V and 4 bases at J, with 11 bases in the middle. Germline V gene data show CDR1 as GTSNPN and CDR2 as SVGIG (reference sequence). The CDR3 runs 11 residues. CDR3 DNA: TGTGCCGCGAGGGGGTCCACTGAAGCTTTCTTT. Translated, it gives CAARGSTEAFF.

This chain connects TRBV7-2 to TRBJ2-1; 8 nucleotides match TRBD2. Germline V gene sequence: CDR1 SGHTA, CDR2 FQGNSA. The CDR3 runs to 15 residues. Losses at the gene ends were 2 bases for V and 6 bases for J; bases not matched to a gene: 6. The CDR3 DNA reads TGTGCCAGCAGCTTATTTGGACTAGCATCCAATGAGCAGTTCTTC. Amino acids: CASSLFGLASNEQFF.

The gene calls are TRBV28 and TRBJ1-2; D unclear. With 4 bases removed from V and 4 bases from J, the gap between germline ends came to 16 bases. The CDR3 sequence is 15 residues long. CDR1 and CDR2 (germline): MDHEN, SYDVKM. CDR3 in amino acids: CASSSPTAPGYGYTF. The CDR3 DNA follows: TGTGCCAGCAGTTCCCCGACGGCCCCAGGCTATGGCTACACCTTC.

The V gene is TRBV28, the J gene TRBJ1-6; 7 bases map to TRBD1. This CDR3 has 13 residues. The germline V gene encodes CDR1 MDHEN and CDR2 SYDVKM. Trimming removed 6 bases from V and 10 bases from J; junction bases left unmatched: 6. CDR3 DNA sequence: TGTGCCAGCAGCCCAGGGGGGCGATCACCCCTCCACTTT. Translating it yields CASSPGGRSPLHF. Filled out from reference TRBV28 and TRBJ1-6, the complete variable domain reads DVKVTQSSRYLVKRTGEKVFLECVQDMDHENMFWYRQDPGLGLRLIYFSYDVKMKEKGDIPEGYSVSREKKERFSLILESASTNQTSMYLCASSPGGRSPLHFGNGTRLTVT.

CDR3: CASSQGRGAPTEAFF. DNA for the CDR3: TGTGCCAGTAGCCAGGGTCGGGGGGCGCCCACTGAAGCTTTCTTT. V and J are TRBV19 and TRBJ1-1; weak D call: TRBD1 (6 bases). Trimming took off 6 bases at V and 4 bases at J, with 18 bases between the two ends. The CDR3 is made up of 15 amino acids. Germline CDR1 and CDR2: LNHDA and SQIVND (reference sequence). Full variable domain (missing parts from reference TRBV19 and TRBJ1-1): DGGITQSPKYLFRKEGQNVTLSCEQNLNHDAMYWYRQDPGQGLRLIYYSQIVNDFQKGDIAEGYSVSREKKESFPLTVTSAQKNPTAFYLCASSQGRGAPTEAFFGQGTRLTVV.

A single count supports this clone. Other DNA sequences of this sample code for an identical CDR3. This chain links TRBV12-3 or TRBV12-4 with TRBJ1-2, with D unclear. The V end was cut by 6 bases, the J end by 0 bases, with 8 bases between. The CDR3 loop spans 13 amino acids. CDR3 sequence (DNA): TGTGCCAGCAGCTCCGCGGCTAACTATGGCTACACCTTC. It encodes CASSSAANYGYTF.

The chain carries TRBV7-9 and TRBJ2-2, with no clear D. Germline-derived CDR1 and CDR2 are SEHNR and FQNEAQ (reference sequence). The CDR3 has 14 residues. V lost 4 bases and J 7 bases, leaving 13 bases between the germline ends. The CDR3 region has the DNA TGTGCCAGCAGCTCCCCGATGGAGATCGGGGAGCTGTTTTTT. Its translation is CASSSPMEIGELFF. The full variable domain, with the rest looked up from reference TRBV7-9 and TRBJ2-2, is DTGVSQNPRHKITKRGQNVTFRCDPISEHNRLYWYRQTLGQGPEFLTYFQNEAQLEKSRLLSDRFSAERPKGSFSTLEIQRTEQGDSAMYLCASSSPMEIGELFFGEGSRLTVL.

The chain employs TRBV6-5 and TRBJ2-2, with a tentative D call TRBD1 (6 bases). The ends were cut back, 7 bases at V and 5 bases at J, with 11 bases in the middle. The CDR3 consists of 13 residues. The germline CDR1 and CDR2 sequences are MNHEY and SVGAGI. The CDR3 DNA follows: TGTGCCAGCAACCAGGGGAGTACCGGGGAGCTGTTTTTT. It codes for CASNQGSTGELFF.

The DNA for the CDR3 is TGTGCCAGCAGTTACTCCGGACAGAGACTCAATCAGCCCCAGCATTTT. This encodes CASSYSGQRLNQPQHF. The V and J genes are TRBV6-2 or TRBV6-3 and TRBJ1-5; D possibly corresponds to TRBD1 (6 bases). This CDR3 is built from 16 residues. Germline V gene data show CDR1 as MNHEY and CDR2 as SVGEGT. V shed 0 bases and J shed 3 bases, with 12 bases lying between them.

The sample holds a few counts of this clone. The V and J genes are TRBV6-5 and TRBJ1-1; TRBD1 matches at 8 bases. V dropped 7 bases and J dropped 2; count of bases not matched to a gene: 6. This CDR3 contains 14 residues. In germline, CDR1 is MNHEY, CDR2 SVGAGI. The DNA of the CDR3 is TGTGCCAGCACCCGGGACAGGTATAACACTGAAGCTTTCTTT. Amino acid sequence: CASTRDRYNTEAFF.

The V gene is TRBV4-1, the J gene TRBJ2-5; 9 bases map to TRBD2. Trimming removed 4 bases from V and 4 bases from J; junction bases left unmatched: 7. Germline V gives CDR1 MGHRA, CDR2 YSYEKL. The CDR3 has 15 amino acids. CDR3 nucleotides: TGCGCCAGCAGCCGTTTAGCGGGAGTCGGAGAGACCCAGTACTTC. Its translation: CASSRLAGVGETQYF.